The 19 T cell receptor beta chains in this list originate from one sample, sequenced in a study of cytomegalovirus exposure and HLA in healthy donors (dated by TCRdb to about 2017). The library was obtained by the immunoSEQ multiplex PCR assay. Entries here come from immuneACCESS through TCRdb and include only in-frame sequences with V and J called. Some clones fail to appear in such tables; in the studies checked, an unresolved V gene covers under half of the shortfall, and the cause of the remainder is unknown. Here the sample has fewer than 140,000 clones; about 87% occur a single time. The top ten constitute about 1.8% of the sample. The sequencing input was PBMCs. These receptors were obtained from a woman under 30 in good health and CMV-seropositive.

This chain uses TRBV4-1 with TRBJ1-1, with 9 bases that match TRBD1. Germline CDR1 MGHRA, CDR2 YSYEKL. V dropped 4 bases and J dropped 6; count of bases not matched to a gene: 9. The CDR3 runs 15 residues. The DNA of the CDR3 is TGCGCCAGCAGCCCAGGGAACAGGGGGCTCTCTGAAGCTTTCTTT. Its translation: CASSPGNRGLSEAFF.

The V call is TRBV10-3, the J call TRBJ2-3; 8 nucleotides line up with TRBD2. From germline, CDR1 is ENHRY and CDR2 SYGVKD. CDR3 length: 12 residues. V lost 9 bases to trimming and J lost 2 bases; unmatched junction nucleotides: 1. CDR3 sequence (DNA): TGTGCCATTAGCGGGAACACAGATACGCAGTATTTT. Protein: CAISGNTDTQYF.

The rearrangement joins TRBV2 to TRBJ2-2; D gene unclear. The CDR3 sequence is 14 residues long. The V end lost 5 bases, the J end lost 4 bases, and 11 bases lay between the germline ends. Germline V lookup: CDR1 SNHLY, CDR2 FYNNEI. The CDR3 region is CASSTQTPTGELFF. The CDR3 DNA sequence: TGTGCCAGCAGTACACAGACCCCCACCGGGGAGCTGTTTTTT.

The chain uses TRBV7-2 and TRBJ1-6, with D possibly being TRBD1 (5 bases). The CDR3 totals 15 residues. V lost 1 base to trimming and J lost 6 bases, with 10 bases between them. Germline CDR1 and CDR2: SGHTA and FQGNSA. The CDR3 nucleotides read TGTGCCAGCAGCTTAGTGCTGGGGGGTAATTCACCCCTCCACTTT. It codes for CASSLVLGGNSPLHF.

The rearrangement links TRBV27 to TRBJ1-1, with TRBD1 matching over 7 bases. This CDR3 comprises 15 residues. Germline V gives CDR1 MNHEY, CDR2 SMNVEV (reference sequence). V was clipped by 5 bases and J by 1 base; unmatched bases: 7. CDR3 residues: CASSVQGLGNTEAFF. The CDR3 region has the DNA TGTGCCAGCAGTGTACAGGGGCTCGGGAACACTGAAGCTTTCTTT.

The chain uses TRBV28 and TRBJ1-3; maybe TRBD1 (6 bases). The CDR3 runs 15 residues. Trimming removed 4 bases from V and 2 bases from J, with 12 bases in between. Germline V gives CDR1 MDHEN, CDR2 SYDVKM. CDR3 residues: CASSSPDSPGNTIYF. The CDR3 region has the DNA TGTGCCAGCAGTTCACCGGACAGTCCTGGAAACACCATATATTTT.

This sequence joins TRBV2 and TRBJ2-3, with no clear D. The CDR3 is 14 amino acids. V lost 6 bases and J lost 2, with 12 bases in between. Germline lookup yields CDR1 SNHLY and CDR2 FYNNEI. CDR3 bases: TGTGCCAGCAGGCGACACGGCAACACAGATACGCAGTATTTT. This sequence encodes CASRRHGNTDTQYF.

This chain uses TRBV7-8 with TRBJ2-4, with a possible D match to TRBD1 (6 bases). Looked up from germline, CDR1 is SGHVS and CDR2 is FQNEAQ. V was shortened by 5 bases and J by 0 bases, with 20 bases between the two germline ends. This CDR3 has 18 residues. The CDR3 bases are TGTGCCAGCAGCGGATCCGGGACAAGTCTCACAGCCAAAAACATTCAGTACTTC. Translation: CASSGSGTSLTAKNIQYF.

The gene calls are TRBV10-3 and TRBJ2-1; TRBD2 matches 8 bases. The CDR3 sequence is 17 residues long. Trimming took 6 bases from V and 9 from J; bases not matched to a gene: 19. Germline V CDR1 and CDR2: ENHRY, SYGVKD. CDR3 in amino acids: CAISLNRGAGAVGEQFF. The CDR3 bases are TGTGCCATCAGCCTGAATCGGGGAGCGGGGGCAGTCGGTGAGCAGTTCTTC.

J is TRBJ2-2 and V is TRBV28, with D perhaps TRBD1 (6 bases). Per germline, CDR1 MDHEN and CDR2 SYDVKM. The CDR3 sequence is 15 residues long. V dropped 11 bases and J dropped 1 base, with 17 bases sitting between them. The CDR3 DNA follows: TGTGCCGGAGGTGGTGGGGGCCAGAACACCGGGGAGCTGTTTTTT. Translating it yields CAGGGGGQNTGELFF.

A few counts support this clone. This chain uses TRBV5-4 with TRBJ2-7, with D perhaps TRBD2 (5 bases). V lost 0 bases and J 2 bases, leaving 9 bases between the germline ends. The CDR3 loop spans 14 amino acids. CDR1 is SGHNT and CDR2 is YYREEE in the germline V gene (reference sequence). This CDR3 reads CASSLERGPYEQYF. For the CDR3, the DNA is TGTGCCAGCAGCTTGGAACGGGGTCCCTACGAGCAGTACTTC.

The V call is TRBV4-1, the J call TRBJ1-4, with D possibly TRBD1 on 6 matching bases. The CDR3 sequence is 15 residues long. Deletions cut 3 bases from V and 2 bases from J, with 10 bases between. CDR1 MGHRA and CDR2 YSYEKL come from the germline V gene. The CDR3: CASSHATGTNEKLFF. CDR3 nucleotide sequence: TGCGCCAGCAGCCATGCGACAGGCACTAATGAAAAACTGTTTTTT.

The V call is TRBV6-5, the J call TRBJ1-1; TRBD1 agrees at 7 bases. From germline, CDR1 is MNHEY and CDR2 SVGAGI. The CDR3 contains 15 residues. V was clipped by 6 bases and J by 3 bases; unmatched bases: 10. CDR3 bases: TGTGCCAGCAGAACGGCCCGACAGGGAGACACTGAAGCTTTCTTT. Protein product: CASRTARQGDTEAFF.

The chain's CDR3 is CASSLSSGRTDTQYF. The CDR3 nucleotides read TGTGCCAGCAGCTTATCTAGCGGGCGCACAGATACGCAGTATTTT. V gene TRBV7-8 combines with J gene TRBJ2-3; 8 bases line up with TRBD2. CDR1 and CDR2 from the germline V gene are SGHVS and FQNEAQ. Trimming cost V 2 bases and J 1 base; bases outside gene matches: 2. The CDR3 consists of 15 residues. Looking up the rest from reference TRBV7-8 and TRBJ2-3 gives the full variable domain: GAGVSQSPRYKVAKRGQDVALRCDPISGHVSLFWYQQALGQGPEFLTYFQNEAQLDKSGLPSDRFFAERPEGSVSTLKIQRTQQEDSAVYLCASSLSSGRTDTQYFGPGTRLTVL.

The V and J genes are TRBV27 and TRBJ2-3; 12 nucleotides match TRBD2. The CDR3 runs to 16 residues. Losses at the gene ends were 6 bases for V and 4 bases for J; bases not matched to a gene: 8. Per the germline V gene, CDR1 is MNHEY and CDR2 is SMNVEV (reference sequence). CDR3 sequence (DNA): TGTGCCAGCAGACCTACTAGCGGGGGGTTCGCAGATACGCAGTATTTT. Amino acid sequence: CASRPTSGGFADTQYF.

V usage is TRBV7-9 and J usage is TRBJ2-5, with D maybe TRBD2 (5 bases). The ends were cut back, 1 base at V and 1 base at J, with 16 bases in the middle. The germline gives CDR1 SEHNR, CDR2 FQNEAQ (reference sequence). This CDR3 has 17 residues. This CDR3 is CASSLGRSRRLQETQYF. In DNA form, the CDR3 reads TGTGCCAGCAGCTTAGGCCGATCTAGGAGGCTCCAAGAGACCCAGTACTTC.

The rearrangement links TRBV29-1 to TRBJ1-5; D ambiguous. V lost 4 bases and J 0 bases, leaving 10 bases between the germline ends. Germline-derived CDR1 and CDR2 are SQVTM and ANQGSEA. The CDR3 length is 14 residues. DNA for the CDR3: TGCAGCGTTGCCTTAGATTATAGCAATCAGCCCCAGCATTTT. It specifies CSVALDYSNQPQHF.

The chain joins TRBV10-2 to TRBJ1-5, with D maybe TRBD1 (6 bases). This CDR3 is built from 14 residues. Germline loops: CDR1 WSHSY, CDR2 SAAADI. The V end was cut by 4 bases, the J end by 6 bases, with 13 bases between. The CDR3 loop is CASSVGPGVQPQHF. DNA of the CDR3: TGCGCCAGCAGTGTAGGGCCAGGGGTTCAGCCCCAGCATTTT.

This clone was seen a single time. The chain carries TRBV2 and TRBJ2-2; D not resolved. The CDR3 consists of 14 residues. V shed 4 bases and J shed 1 base, with 7 bases lying between them. Germline-derived CDR1 and CDR2 are SNHLY and FYNNEI. As DNA, the CDR3 is TGTGCCAGCAGTGTAGAGCAGAACACCGGGGAGCTGTTTTTT. Amino acids: CASSVEQNTGELFF.